A single sample is the source of the 10 T cell receptor beta chains below, sequenced in a study of cytomegalovirus exposure and HLA in healthy donors. The PCR contained 60 Vbeta and 13 Jbeta primers. Here immunoSEQ multiplex PCR was the method, and the copy in TCRdb shows in-frame clones only, minus some. The sample has about 160,000 clones; roughly 80% are singletons. The sample consisted of PBMCs. The receptors shown here come from a girl between 2 and 10 years old in good health and CMV-seropositive.

This clone was observed a single time. This chain links TRBV6-6 with TRBJ1-2, with D perhaps matching TRBD1 (5 bases). Trimming removed 10 bases from V and 4 bases from J, with 13 bases in between. This CDR3 contains 12 residues. From germline, CDR1 is MNHNY and CDR2 SVGAGI (reference sequence). The chain's CDR3 is CATREGIYGYTF. The CDR3 nucleotides are TGTGCCACCAGGGAGGGGATCTATGGCTACACCTTC.

The chain links TRBV6-1 to TRBJ2-7; 8 nucleotides match TRBD2. Trimming took 6 bases from V and 6 from J; bases not matched to a gene: 10. The CDR3 loop spans 14 amino acids. The V gene's germline CDR1 is MNHNS and CDR2 SASEGT. CDR3 sequence reads: CASSATSEASEQYF. The CDR3 DNA reads TGTGCCAGCAGCGCGACTAGCGAGGCGTCCGAGCAGTACTTC.

This clone was counted once. Its ends do not fully match the called genes, so a read error is possible. This rearrangement joins TRBV19 to TRBJ2-5, with 10 bases identical to TRBD1. CDR3 size: 15 residues. Germline V lookup: CDR1 LNHDA, CDR2 SQIVND (reference sequence). CDR3 sequence (DNA): TGTGCCAGTAGTTCTTCCGACAGGGGGCAAGGGACCCAGTACTTC. The encoded protein is CASSSSDRGQGTQYF.

This chain connects TRBV4-1 to TRBJ2-4; 8 nucleotides line up with TRBD1. Unmatched junction bases numbered 6, after V lost 4 bases and J lost 1 base. In germline, CDR1 is MGHRA, CDR2 YSYEKL. The CDR3 is 16 residues long. The CDR3 coding sequence is TGCGCCAGCAGCCCTGGACAGGGCTTGGCCAAAAACATTCAGTACTTC. Its protein is CASSPGQGLAKNIQYF.

V is TRBV4-1 and J is TRBJ2-5; no clear D gene. With the DNA end fitting TRBJ2-7 better, the J assignment may be wrong. The CDR3 is 16 amino acids. CDR1 and CDR2 from the germline V gene are MGHRA and YSYEKL. CDR3 sequence (DNA): TGCGCCAGCAGCCAAGATCCACTTCACAGCTCCTACGAGCAGTACTTC. Amino acids: CASSQDPLHSSYEQYF.

This clone was picked up one time. This chain connects TRBV7-9 to TRBJ2-2; 8 bases are shared with TRBD1. V trimming: 5 bases; J trimming: 3 bases; junction bases outside the gene matches: 2. The germline V gene encodes CDR1 SEHNR and CDR2 FQNEAQ (reference sequence). The CDR3 consists of 14 residues. The CDR3 DNA reads as TGTGCCAGCAGCCCGACAGGGGACACCGGGGAGCTGTTTTTT. It yields the protein CASSPTGDTGELFF. Drawing the rest from reference TRBV7-9 and TRBJ2-2, the complete variable domain is DTGVSQNPRHKITKRGQNVTFRCDPISEHNRLYWYRQTLGQGPEFLTYFQNEAQLEKSRLLSDRFSAERPKGSFSTLEIQRTEQGDSAMYLCASSPTGDTGELFFGEGSRLTVL.

The chain carries TRBV5-1 and TRBJ2-1, with a possible D match to TRBD2 (5 bases). The CDR3 totals 15 residues. Germline CDR1 SGHRS, CDR2 YFSETQ. V was pared by 0 bases and J by 4 bases, with 11 bases between. CDR3 sequence: CASSLAPGSYNEQFF. CDR3 coding DNA: TGCGCCAGCAGCTTGGCCCCGGGGTCGTACAATGAGCAGTTCTTC.

The chain has TRBV4-1 and TRBJ2-7; TRBD1 aligns across 7 bases. With 4 bases clipped from V and 6 bases from J, the junction kept 6 bases outside the gene matches. CDR3 length equals 13 residues. Germline-derived CDR1 and CDR2 are MGHRA and YSYEKL. The CDR3, as DNA: TGCGCCAGCAGCCTGGACAGGCCTAGCGAGCAGTACTTC. It yields the protein CASSLDRPSEQYF.

The chain combines TRBV10-3 with TRBJ1-3, with TRBD1 identical over 7 bases. The CDR3 is 15 amino acids. V lost 2 bases and J lost 4; bases outside the gene matches: 5. Looked up from germline, CDR1 is ENHRY and CDR2 is SYGVKD. CDR3 residues: CAISEDRVSGNTIYF. Written as DNA, the CDR3 is TGTGCCATCAGTGAGGACAGGGTATCAGGAAACACCATATATTTT.

This clone has just one count. The rearrangement uses TRBV6-6 and TRBJ2-5, with TRBD2 identical over 9 bases. The CDR3 spans 16 residues. The germline V gene has CDR1 MNHNY and CDR2 SVGAGI (reference sequence). Trimming at V came to 2 bases and at J to 1 base, leaving 5 bases not matched to a gene. The CDR3 loop is CASSYPSGIRQETQYF. CDR3 nucleotide sequence: TGTGCCAGCAGTTACCCTAGCGGGATCCGCCAAGAGACCCAGTACTTC.